This TCR beta chain was sequenced in a study of Ad26.COV2.S vaccination and SARS-CoV-2 variants. Study-level points and caveats: Reports say spike-specific CD8+ and CD4+ T cell responses covered substantial breadth after vaccination.

As concerns this clone: As yet, its antigen is unknown.

Treatment denoted: roughly 19 received Ad26.COV2.S at low or high dose, single or two shots; 5 received placebo; per-sample allocation not given. After the first vaccine or placebo injection, samples were drawn on day 63. This adult donor, from Boston, was 18-55 years old. Its platform was an Ad26 vector, and its expressed antigen was Wuhan-strain SARS-CoV-2 spike. Trimming took off 4 bases at V and 7 bases at J, with 10 bases between the two ends. Germline CDR1 and CDR2: SQVTM and ANQGSEA. There are 12 residues in the CDR3. The data were produced by immunoSEQ multiplex PCR, yet TCRdb's version contains in-frame clones alone and is incomplete. This table has 300,000 to 500,000 clones, 70% to 90% appearing once.

This chain uses TRBV29-1 with TRBJ1-4; D not certain. The sequencing used peripheral blood, collected in a trial of Ad26.COV2.S vaccine versus placebo. The sequence was collected from a person aged 18-65 years who received the Ad26.COV2.S COVID-19 vaccine or a placebo. The CDR3 nucleotides are TGCAGCGTTGGGAGGATGGGTGAAAAACTGTTTTTT. Its protein is CSVGRMGEKLFF.